This T cell receptor (beta chain) was sequenced for a study of blood T cell repertoires in COVID-19. Study as a whole: COVID-19 samples collected from the United States, Italy and Spain covered acute and convalescent phases. The cDNA or gDNA used as material had been derived from T cells, B-cell-depleted T cells, or PBMCs.

Per the original data handling: Amplified reference gene primers provided the basis for estimating nucleated cell counts. TCRdb keeps only in-frame clones here, not all; method: immunoSEQ multiplex PCR. The V and J calls and clone size were taken over from that table, and D and trimming were inferred from the DNA. The repertoire holds about 82,000 clones, with roughly 80% as singletons. CDR3 length equals 15 residues. The V gene's germline CDR1 is SGHAT and CDR2 FQNNGV. Trimming cost V 4 bases and J 0 bases, with 9 bases left between them. Turning to this clone: This CDR3 is also generated by other DNA sequences in the sample.

Sequences were obtained from peripheral blood. The receptor was derived from a man at least 80 years old with active or convalescent COVID-19. The chain is built from TRBV11-2 and TRBJ1-4, with D uncertain. CDR3 region: CASSSNRATNEKLFF. The CDR3 nucleotides are TGTGCCAGCAGCTCGAACCGGGCAACTAATGAAAAACTGTTTTTT.